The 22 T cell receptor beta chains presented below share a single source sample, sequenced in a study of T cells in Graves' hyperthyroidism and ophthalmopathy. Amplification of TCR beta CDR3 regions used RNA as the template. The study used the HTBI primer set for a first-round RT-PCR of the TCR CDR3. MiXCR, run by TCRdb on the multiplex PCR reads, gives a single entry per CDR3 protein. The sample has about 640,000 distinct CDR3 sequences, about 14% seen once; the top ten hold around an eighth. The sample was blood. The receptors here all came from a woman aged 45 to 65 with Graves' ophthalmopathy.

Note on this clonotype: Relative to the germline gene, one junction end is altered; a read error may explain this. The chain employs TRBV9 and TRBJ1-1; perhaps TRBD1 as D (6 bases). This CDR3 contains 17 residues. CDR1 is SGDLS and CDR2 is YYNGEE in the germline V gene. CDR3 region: CVSSAPEDRRVDTEAFF. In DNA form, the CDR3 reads TGTGTCAGCAGCGCGCCGGAAGACAGGAGGGTCGACACTGAAGCTTTCTTT.

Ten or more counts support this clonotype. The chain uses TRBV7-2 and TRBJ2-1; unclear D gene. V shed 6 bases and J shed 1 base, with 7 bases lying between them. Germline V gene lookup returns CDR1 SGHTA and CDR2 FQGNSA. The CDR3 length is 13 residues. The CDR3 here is CASRDGSYNEQFF. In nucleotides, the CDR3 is TGTGCCAGCAGGGACGGATCCTACAATGAGCAGTTCTTC. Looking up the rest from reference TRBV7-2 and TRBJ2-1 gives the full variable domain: GAGVSQSPSNKVTEKGKDVELRCDPISGHTALYWYRQSLGQGLEFLIYFQGNSAPDKSGLPSDRFSAERTGGSVSTLTIQRTQQEDSAVYLCASRDGSYNEQFFGPGTRLTVL.

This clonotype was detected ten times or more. CDR3 region: CASSVQGASTEAFF. The CDR3 nucleotides are TGTGCCAGCAGCGTACAGGGGGCGTCAACTGAAGCTTTCTTT. The rearrangement joins TRBV14 to TRBJ1-1, with 9 bases matching TRBD1. The CDR3 runs to 14 residues. V trimming: 5 bases; J trimming: 5 bases; junction bases outside the gene matches: 6. Germline CDR1 SGHDN, CDR2 FVKESK. Combining the CDR3 with reference TRBV14 and TRBJ1-1 gives the whole variable domain EAGVTQFPSHSVIEKGQTVTLRCDPISGHDNLYWYRRVMGKEIKFLLHFVKESKQDESGMPNNRFLAERTGGTYSTLKVQPAELEDSGVYFCASSVQGASTEAFFGQGTRLTVV.

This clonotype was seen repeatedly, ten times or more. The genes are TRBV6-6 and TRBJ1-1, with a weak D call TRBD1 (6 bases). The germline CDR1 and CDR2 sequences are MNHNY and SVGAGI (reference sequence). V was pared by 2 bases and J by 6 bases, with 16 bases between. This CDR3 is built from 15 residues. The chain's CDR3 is CASSYAGAGTSEAFF. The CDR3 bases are TGTGCCAGCAGTTACGCGGGGGCCGGGACATCTGAAGCTTTCTTT.

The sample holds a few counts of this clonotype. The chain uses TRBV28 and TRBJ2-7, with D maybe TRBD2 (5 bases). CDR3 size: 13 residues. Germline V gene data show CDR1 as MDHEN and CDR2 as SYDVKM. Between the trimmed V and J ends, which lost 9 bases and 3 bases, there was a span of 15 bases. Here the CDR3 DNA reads TGTGCCAGTCTCAGGCGGGCGATCTACGAGCAGTACTTC. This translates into CASLRRAIYEQYF. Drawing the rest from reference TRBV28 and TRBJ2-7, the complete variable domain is DVKVTQSSRYLVKRTGEKVFLECVQDMDHENMFWYRQDPGLGLRLIYFSYDVKMKEKGDIPEGYSVSREKKERFSLILESASTNQTSMYLCASLRRAIYEQYFGPGTRLTVT.

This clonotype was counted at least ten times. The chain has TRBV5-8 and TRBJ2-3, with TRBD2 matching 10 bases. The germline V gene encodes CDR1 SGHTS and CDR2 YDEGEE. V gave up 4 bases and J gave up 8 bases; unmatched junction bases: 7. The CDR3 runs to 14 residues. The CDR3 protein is CASSQAGGLGTQYF. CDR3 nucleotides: TGTGCCAGCAGCCAAGCGGGAGGGCTGGGTACGCAGTATTTT.

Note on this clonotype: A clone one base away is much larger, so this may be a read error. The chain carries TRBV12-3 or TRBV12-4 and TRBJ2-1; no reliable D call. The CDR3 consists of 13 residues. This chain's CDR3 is CASSLQEYNEQSF. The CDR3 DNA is TGTGCCAGCAGTTTACAGGAATACAATGAGCAGTCCTTC.

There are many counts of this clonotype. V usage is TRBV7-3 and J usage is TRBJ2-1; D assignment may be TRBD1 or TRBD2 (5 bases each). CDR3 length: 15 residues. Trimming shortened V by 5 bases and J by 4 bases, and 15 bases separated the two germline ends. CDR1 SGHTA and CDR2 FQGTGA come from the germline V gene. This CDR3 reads CASSPVGVRYNEQFF. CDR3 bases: TGTGCCAGCAGCCCAGTGGGGGTTAGGTACAATGAGCAGTTCTTC.

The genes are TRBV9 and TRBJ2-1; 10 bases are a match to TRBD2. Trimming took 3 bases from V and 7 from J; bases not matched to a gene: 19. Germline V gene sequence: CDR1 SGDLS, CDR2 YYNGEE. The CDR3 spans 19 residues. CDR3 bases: TGTGCCAGCAGCGCTCAGCTCTTGGGCGGGCTAGCGGGAGTGAATGAGCAGTTCTTC. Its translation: CASSAQLLGGLAGVNEQFF.

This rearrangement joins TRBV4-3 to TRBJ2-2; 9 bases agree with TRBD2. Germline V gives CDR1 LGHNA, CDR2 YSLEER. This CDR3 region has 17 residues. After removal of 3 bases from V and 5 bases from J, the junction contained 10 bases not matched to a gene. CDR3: CASSHDVAGVGTGELFF. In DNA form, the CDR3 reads TGCGCCAGCAGCCACGACGTAGCGGGAGTGGGGACCGGGGAGCTGTTTTTT.

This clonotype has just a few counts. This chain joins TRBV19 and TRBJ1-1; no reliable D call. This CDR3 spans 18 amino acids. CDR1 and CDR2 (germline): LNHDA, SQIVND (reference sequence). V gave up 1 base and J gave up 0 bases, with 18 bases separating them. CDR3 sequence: CASSIGGGMGLLNTEAFF. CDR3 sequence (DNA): TGTGCCAGTAGTATAGGGGGAGGAATGGGCCTCCTGAACACTGAAGCTTTCTTT.

The CDR3 protein is CASSPLGRQMGNIQYF. The DNA for the CDR3 is TGTGCCAGCTCACCACTGGGGAGACAGATGGGGAACATTCAGTACTTC. V is TRBV18 and J is TRBJ2-4; D may be TRBD1 or TRBD2 (5 bases each). Trimming stripped 1 base from V and 7 bases from J, with 17 bases between. Per the germline V gene, CDR1 is KGHSH and CDR2 is LQKENI. The length of the CDR3 is 16 residues.

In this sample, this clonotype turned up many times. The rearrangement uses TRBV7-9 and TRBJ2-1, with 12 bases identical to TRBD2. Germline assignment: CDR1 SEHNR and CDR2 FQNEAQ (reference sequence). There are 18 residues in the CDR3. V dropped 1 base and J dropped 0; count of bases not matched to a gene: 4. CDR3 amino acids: CASSLGLAGESSYNEQFF. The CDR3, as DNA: TGTGCCAGCAGCTTAGGACTAGCGGGAGAGAGCTCCTACAATGAGCAGTTCTTC.

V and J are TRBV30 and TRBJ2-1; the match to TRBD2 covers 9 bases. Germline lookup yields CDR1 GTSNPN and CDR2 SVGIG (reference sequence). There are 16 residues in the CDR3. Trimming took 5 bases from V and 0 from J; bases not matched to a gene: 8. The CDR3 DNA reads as TGTGCCTGGCATAGCGGGAGTCGATCCTCCTACAATGAGCAGTTCTTC. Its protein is CAWHSGSRSSYNEQFF.

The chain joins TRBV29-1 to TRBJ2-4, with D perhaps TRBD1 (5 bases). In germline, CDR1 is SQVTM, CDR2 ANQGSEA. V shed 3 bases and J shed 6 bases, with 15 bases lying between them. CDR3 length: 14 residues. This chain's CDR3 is CSVEIRVLGNIQYF. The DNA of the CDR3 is TGCAGCGTTGAGATCAGGGTACTTGGAAACATTCAGTACTTC.

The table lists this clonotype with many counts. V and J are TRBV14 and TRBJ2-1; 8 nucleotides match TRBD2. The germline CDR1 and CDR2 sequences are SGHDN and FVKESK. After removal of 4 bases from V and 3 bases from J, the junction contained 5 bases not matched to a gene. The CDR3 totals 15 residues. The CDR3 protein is CASSRTSGFYNEQFF. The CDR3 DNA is TGTGCCAGCAGCCGAACTAGCGGATTCTACAATGAGCAGTTCTTC.

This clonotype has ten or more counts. CDR3 in DNA: TGTGCCTGGGACAGGTGGGGACAGCCCCAGCATTTT. This gives the protein CAWDRWGQPQHF. V gene TRBV30 combines with J gene TRBJ1-5, with D possibly being TRBD1 (6 bases). Germline loops: CDR1 GTSNPN, CDR2 SVGIG (reference sequence). Trimming shortened V by 5 bases and J by 7 bases, and 12 bases separated the two germline ends. The CDR3 spans 12 residues.

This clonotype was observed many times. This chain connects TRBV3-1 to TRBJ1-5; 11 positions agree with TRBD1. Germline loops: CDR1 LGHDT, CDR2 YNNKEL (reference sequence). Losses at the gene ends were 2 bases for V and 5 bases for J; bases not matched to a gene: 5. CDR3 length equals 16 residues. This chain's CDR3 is CASSQTGTGGDQPQHF. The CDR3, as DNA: TGTGCCAGCAGCCAAACCGGGACAGGGGGAGATCAGCCCCAGCATTTT.

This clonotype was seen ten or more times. The CDR3 loop is CASTTIGGFYGYTF. In nucleotides, the CDR3 is TGTGCCAGCACAACAATAGGGGGCTTCTATGGCTACACCTTC. The chain joins TRBV28 to TRBJ1-2; TRBD1 agrees at 7 bases. Germline lookup yields CDR1 MDHEN and CDR2 SYDVKM. V shed 7 bases and J 4 bases; nucleotides not matched to a gene: 9. CDR3 length: 14 residues.

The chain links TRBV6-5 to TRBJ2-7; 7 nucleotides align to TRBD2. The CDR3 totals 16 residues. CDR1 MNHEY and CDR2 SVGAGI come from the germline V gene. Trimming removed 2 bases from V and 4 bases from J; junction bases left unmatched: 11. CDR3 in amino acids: CASSYPMGGSGYEQYF. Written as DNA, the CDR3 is TGTGCCAGCAGTTACCCCATGGGCGGGAGTGGGTACGAGCAGTACTTC.

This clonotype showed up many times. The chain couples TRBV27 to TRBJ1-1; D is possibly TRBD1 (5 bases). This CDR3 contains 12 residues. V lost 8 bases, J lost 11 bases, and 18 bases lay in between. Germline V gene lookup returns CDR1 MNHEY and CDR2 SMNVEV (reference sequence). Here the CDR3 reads CASRRPGKGAFF. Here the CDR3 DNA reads TGTGCCAGCCGACGCCCGGGCAAGGGGGCTTTCTTT.

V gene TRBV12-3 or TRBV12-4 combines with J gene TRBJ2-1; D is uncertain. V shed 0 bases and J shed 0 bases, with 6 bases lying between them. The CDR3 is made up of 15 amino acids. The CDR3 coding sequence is TGTGCCAGCAGTTTAGCGAGCCCCTCCTACAATGAGCAGTTCTTC. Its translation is CASSLASPSYNEQFF.